The T cell receptor beta chain under discussion was sequenced for a study of shared clonotypes between healthy human individuals. Repertoires were generated with immunoSEQ multiplex PCR, while TCRdb's copy carries only in-frame clones and drops some. The table includes 90,000 to 130,000 clones, about 71% detected once. In CD8 memory, CD45RO+ cells were put together with CCR7-negative CD45RA+ TemRA cells. The source of this sequence is a woman aged 25 to 39 in good health. Sequenced: memory CD8+ T cells sorted from blood. Specified subset: CD45RO+ cells pooled with CCR7-negative TemRA cells.

The CDR3 spells CASSSHEGPQETQYF. The CDR3 DNA follows: TGTGCCAGCAGCTCCCATGAGGGCCCTCAAGAGACCCAGTACTTC. V is TRBV7-6 and J is TRBJ2-5; a possible D gene is TRBD2 (5 bases). Germline V CDR1 and CDR2: SGHVS, FNYEAQ. CDR3 length: 15 amino acids. Trimming cost V 4 bases and J 2 bases, with 14 bases left between them.